This entry concerns a single T cell receptor (beta chain). This entry comes from a study of blood T cell repertoires in COVID-19. The overall study: From the United States, Italy and Spain came samples of acute and convalescent COVID-19. The cDNA or gDNA used as material had been derived from T cells, B-cell-depleted T cells, or PBMCs.

Per the original methods: Cell counts per sample came from amplifying reference gene primers. Using immunoSEQ multiplex PCR, the repertoire was profiled, and TCRdb retains in-frame clones only, with some absent. D and trimming were read from the DNA, whereas the V and J calls and clone size are those reported in that table. This table has around 100,000 clones, roughly 91% appearing once. CDR3 length: 16 residues. Germline V gene sequence: CDR1 LNHDA, CDR2 SQIVND (reference sequence). Trimming at V came to 5 bases and at J to 6 bases, leaving 13 bases not matched to a gene. This sequence originates from a woman over 75 with acute or convalescent COVID-19. V usage is TRBV19 and J usage is TRBJ2-4, with TRBD2 identical over 7 bases. Sequences were obtained from peripheral blood. The CDR3 sequence: CASSPIDAGEVNIQYF. Written as DNA, the CDR3 is TGTGCCAGTAGTCCCATCGATGCGGGAGAAGTAAACATTCAGTACTTC.